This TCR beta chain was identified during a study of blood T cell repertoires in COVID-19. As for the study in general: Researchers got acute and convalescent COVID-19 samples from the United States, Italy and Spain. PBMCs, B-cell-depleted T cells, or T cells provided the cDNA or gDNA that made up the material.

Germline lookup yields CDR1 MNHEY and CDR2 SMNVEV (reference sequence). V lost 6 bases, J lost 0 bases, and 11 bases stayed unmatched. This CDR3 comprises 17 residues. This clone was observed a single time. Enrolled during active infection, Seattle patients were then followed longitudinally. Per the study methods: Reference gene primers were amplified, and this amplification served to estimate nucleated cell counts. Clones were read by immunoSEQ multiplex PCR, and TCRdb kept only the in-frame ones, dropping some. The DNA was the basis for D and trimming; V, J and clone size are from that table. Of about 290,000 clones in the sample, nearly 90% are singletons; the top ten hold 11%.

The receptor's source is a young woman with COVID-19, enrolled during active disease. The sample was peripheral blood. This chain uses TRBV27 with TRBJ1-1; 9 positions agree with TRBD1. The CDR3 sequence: CASRPIGQGSMNTEAFF. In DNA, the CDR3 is TGTGCCAGCAGACCTATAGGACAGGGGAGCATGAACACTGAAGCTTTCTTT.